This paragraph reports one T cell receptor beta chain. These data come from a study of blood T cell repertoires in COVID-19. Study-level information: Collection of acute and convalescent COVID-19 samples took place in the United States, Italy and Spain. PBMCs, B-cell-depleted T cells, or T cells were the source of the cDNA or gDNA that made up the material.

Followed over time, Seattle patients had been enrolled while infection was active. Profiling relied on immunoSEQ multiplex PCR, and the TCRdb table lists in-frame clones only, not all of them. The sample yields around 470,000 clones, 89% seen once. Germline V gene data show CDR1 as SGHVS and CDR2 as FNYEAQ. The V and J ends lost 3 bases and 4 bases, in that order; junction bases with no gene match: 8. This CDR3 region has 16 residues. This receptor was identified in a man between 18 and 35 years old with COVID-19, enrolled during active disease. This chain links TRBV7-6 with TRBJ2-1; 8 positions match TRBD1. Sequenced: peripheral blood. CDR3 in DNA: TGTGCCAGCAGCTTGGCAGGGGGCGACTCGTACAATGAGCAGTTCTTC. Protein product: CASSLAGGDSYNEQFF.